This T cell receptor (beta chain) was sequenced in a study of vaccination and CD4 T cells after COVID-19. Treatment: approximately 10-day PBMC culture with coronavirus spike peptide pools or control peptides (ViraFEST assay). Study-level findings and limits: The median count of SARS-CoV-2-reactive clonotypes rose from about 20 to 38, not significantly.

This clonotype was recorded a few times. Its antigen is still unknown. Scientists ran DNA taken from cultured CD4+ T cells through the Oncomine TCR Beta short-read assay for sequencing. TCRdb re-derived calls from the PCR reads in MiXCR, one entry per CDR3 protein. The sample includes tens of thousands of distinct CDR3 sequences, roughly 58% of them seen just once. V was trimmed by 0 bases and J by 6 bases, leaving 16 bases between them. This CDR3 comprises 15 residues. Looked up from germline, CDR1 is DFQATT and CDR2 is SNEGSKA (reference sequence). This TCR was recovered from a human donor who had recovered from COVID-19. The specimen sequenced was CD4+ T cells from blood, cultured in vitro. The chain uses TRBV20-1 and TRBJ2-3, with D tentatively TRBD1 (5 bases). Written as DNA, the CDR3 is TGCAGTGCTAGAGATCTAGGGCAGGGAATGGATACGCAGTATTTT. Protein product: CSARDLGQGMDTQYF.